These 6 T cell receptor beta chains share one sample of origin, sequenced in a study of blood T cell repertoires in COVID-19 (dated by TCRdb to about 2020). The method behind the library was the immunoSEQ multiplex PCR assay. TCRdb mirrors the immuneACCESS table, restricted to in-frame sequences. Some clones are absent from its copies; in checked studies, under half trace to an unresolved V gene, and the reason for the others is unknown. Across this sample there are around 250,000 clones, with 65% to 90% seen only once. 9.1% of the sample lies in the top ten. The sequenced sample consisted of PBMCs or T cells enriched from blood (not recorded which). The receptor set was obtained from a woman aged 50 to 65 with acute COVID-19.

The rearrangement uses TRBV20-1 and TRBJ2-1; a possible D gene is TRBD1 (5 bases). This CDR3 is built from 14 residues. Trimming took off 3 bases at V and 7 bases at J, with 16 bases between the two ends. The germline gives CDR1 DFQATT, CDR2 SNEGSKA (reference sequence). The DNA for the CDR3 is TGCAGTGCTAGTCCGGCAGGGTTAAAGAATGAGCAGTTCTTC. Amino acids: CSASPAGLKNEQFF.

About this clone: The sample carries other DNA sequences with the same CDR3. The chain is built from TRBV3-1 (or the pseudogene TRBV3-2) and TRBJ1-2; D call uncertain. The CDR3 has 12 amino acids. Germline lookup yields CDR1 LGHDT and CDR2 YNNKEL (reference sequence). Trimming cost V 3 bases and J 8 bases, with 10 bases left between them. CDR3 region: CASSQWGGGYTF. The CDR3 DNA reads as TGTGCCAGCAGCCAGTGGGGAGGGGGCTACACCTTC.

There are a few counts of this clone. The chain carries TRBV28 and TRBJ2-7; 11 positions match TRBD2. Per the germline V gene, CDR1 is MDHEN and CDR2 is SYDVKM. V lost 5 bases, J lost 0 bases, and 6 bases stayed unmatched. CDR3 size: 16 residues. Here the CDR3 reads CASSGLAGGLSYEQYF. The DNA of the CDR3 is TGTGCCAGCAGTGGTCTAGCGGGGGGCCTCTCCTACGAGCAGTACTTC.

The chain has TRBV28 and TRBJ1-5, with D maybe TRBD1 (6 bases). This CDR3 has 13 amino acids. The ends were cut back, 8 bases at V and 3 bases at J, with 11 bases in the middle. Germline lookup yields CDR1 MDHEN and CDR2 SYDVKM. CDR3 residues: CASGDTFNQPQHF. The CDR3 DNA reads as TGTGCCAGCGGGGACACCTTCAATCAGCCCCAGCATTTT.

This CDR3 is CASRSGTGDSGANVLTF. Written as DNA, the CDR3 is TGTGCCAGCAGATCCGGGACAGGGGACTCTGGGGCCAACGTCCTGACTTTC. J is TRBJ2-6 and V is TRBV28; 10 bases are shared with TRBD1. CDR1 is MDHEN, CDR2 SYDVKM, per germline. This CDR3 spans 17 amino acids. With V trimmed by 6 bases and J by 0 bases, 5 bases remained unmatched.

The gene calls are TRBV9 and TRBJ1-6; TRBD1 is a possible D gene (6 bases). CDR1 is SGDLS, CDR2 YYNGEE, per germline. V was cut by 3 bases and J by 0 bases, with 19 bases left in between. The CDR3 is 19 amino acids. CDR3 sequence: CASSAVEGRGSSYNSPLHF. The CDR3 bases are TGTGCCAGCAGCGCCGTAGAGGGGAGGGGGAGCTCCTATAATTCACCCCTCCACTTT.